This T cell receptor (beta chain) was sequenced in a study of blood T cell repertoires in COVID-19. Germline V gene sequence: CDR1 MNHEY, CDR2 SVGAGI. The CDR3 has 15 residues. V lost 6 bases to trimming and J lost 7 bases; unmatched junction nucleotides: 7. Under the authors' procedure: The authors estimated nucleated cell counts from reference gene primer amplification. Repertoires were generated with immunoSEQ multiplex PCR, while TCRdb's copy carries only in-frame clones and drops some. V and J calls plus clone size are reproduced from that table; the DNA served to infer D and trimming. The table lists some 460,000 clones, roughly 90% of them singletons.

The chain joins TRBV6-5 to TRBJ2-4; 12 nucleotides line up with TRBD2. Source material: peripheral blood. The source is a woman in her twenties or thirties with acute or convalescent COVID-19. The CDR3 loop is CASSGLAGRNNIQYF. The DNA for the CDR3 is TGTGCCAGCAGCGGACTAGCGGGGAGGAATAACATTCAGTACTTC.